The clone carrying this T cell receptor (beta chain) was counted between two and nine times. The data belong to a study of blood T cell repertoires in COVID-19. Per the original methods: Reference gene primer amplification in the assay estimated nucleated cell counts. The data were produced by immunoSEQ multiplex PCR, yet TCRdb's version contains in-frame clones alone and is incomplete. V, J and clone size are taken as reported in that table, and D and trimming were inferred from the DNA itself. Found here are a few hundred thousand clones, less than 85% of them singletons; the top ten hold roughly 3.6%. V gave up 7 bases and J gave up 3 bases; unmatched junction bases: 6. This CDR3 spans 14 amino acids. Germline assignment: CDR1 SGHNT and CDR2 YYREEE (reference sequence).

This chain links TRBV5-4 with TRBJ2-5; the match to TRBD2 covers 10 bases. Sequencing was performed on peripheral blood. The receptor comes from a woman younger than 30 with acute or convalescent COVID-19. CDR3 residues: CASHSGGSKETQYF. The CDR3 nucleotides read TGTGCCAGCCATAGCGGGGGGTCTAAAGAGACCCAGTACTTC.